The clone carrying this T cell receptor (beta chain) was seen a few times. TCRdb keeps only in-frame clones here, not all; method: immunoSEQ multiplex PCR. The data contain fewer than 250,000 clones, about 91% of them singletons. This sample is part of a study of blood T cell repertoires in COVID-19. Study-wide context: Samples of COVID-19 (acute and convalescent) were obtained from the United States, Italy and Spain.

The germline CDR1 and CDR2 sequences are ENHRY and SYGVKD. V lost 0 bases and J 10 bases, leaving 15 bases between the germline ends. This CDR3 is 15 amino acids long. This sequence was found in a middle-aged woman with acute or convalescent COVID-19. Material: peripheral blood. The chain couples TRBV10-3 to TRBJ1-4; possibly TRBD1 for D (5 bases). The CDR3 nucleotides are TGTGCCATCAGTGAGTCGACCGGACAAAAGGGAAAACTGTTTTTT. This gives the protein CAISESTGQKGKLFF.